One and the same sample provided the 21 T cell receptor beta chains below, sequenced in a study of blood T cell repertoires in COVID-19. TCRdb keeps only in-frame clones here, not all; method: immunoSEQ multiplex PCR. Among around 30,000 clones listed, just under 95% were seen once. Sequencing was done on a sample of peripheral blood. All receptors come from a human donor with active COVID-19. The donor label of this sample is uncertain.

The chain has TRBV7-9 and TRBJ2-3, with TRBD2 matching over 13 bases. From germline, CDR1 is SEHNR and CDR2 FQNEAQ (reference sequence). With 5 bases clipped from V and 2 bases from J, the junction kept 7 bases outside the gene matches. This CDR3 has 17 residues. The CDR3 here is CASSAGTSGIPTDTQYF. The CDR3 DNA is TGTGCCAGCAGCGCCGGGACTAGCGGGATTCCCACAGATACGCAGTATTTT. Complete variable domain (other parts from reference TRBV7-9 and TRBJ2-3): DTGVSQNPRHKITKRGQNVTFRCDPISEHNRLYWYRQTLGQGPEFLTYFQNEAQLEKSRLLSDRFSAERPKGSFSTLEIQRTEQGDSAMYLCASSAGTSGIPTDTQYFGPGTRLTVL.

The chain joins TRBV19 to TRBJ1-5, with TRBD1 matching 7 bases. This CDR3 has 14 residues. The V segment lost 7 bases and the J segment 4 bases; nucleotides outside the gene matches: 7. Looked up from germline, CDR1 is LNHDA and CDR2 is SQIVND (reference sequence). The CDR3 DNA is TGTGCCAGTAAAACTTGGGACAGTAATCAGCCCCAGCATTTT. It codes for CASKTWDSNQPQHF.

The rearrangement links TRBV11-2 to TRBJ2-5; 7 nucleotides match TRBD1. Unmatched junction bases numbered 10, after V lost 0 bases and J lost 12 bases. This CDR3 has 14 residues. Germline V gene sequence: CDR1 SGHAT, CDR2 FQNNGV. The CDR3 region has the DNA TGTGCCAGCAGCTTAGATCTGGGACGGGACAGTGAGTACTTC. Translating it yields CASSLDLGRDSEYF.

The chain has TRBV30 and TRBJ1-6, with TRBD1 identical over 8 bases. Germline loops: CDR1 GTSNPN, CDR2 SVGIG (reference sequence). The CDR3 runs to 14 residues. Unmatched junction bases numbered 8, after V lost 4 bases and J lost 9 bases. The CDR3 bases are TGTGCCTGGACCGGACAGGGAGGATTTTCACCCCTCCACTTT. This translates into CAWTGQGGFSPLHF.

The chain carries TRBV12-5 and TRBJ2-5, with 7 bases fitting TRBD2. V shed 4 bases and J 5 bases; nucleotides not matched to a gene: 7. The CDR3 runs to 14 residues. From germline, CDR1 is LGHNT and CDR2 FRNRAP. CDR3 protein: CASGSGGSGETQYF. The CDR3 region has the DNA TGTGCTAGTGGTTCGGGGGGTTCGGGGGAGACCCAGTACTTC. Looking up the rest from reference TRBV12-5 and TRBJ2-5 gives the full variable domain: DARVTQTPRHKVTEMGQEVTMRCQPILGHNTVFWYRQTMMQGLELLAYFRNRAPLDDSGMPKDRFSAEMPDATLATLKIQPSEPRDSAVYFCASGSGGSGETQYFGPGTRLLVL.

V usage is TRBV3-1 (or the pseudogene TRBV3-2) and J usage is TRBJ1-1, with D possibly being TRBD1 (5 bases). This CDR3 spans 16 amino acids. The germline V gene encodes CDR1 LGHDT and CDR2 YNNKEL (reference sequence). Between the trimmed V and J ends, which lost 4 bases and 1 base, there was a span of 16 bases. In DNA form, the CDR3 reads TGTGCCAGCAGCCCCCTTTTCGTCGGACAGAACACTGAAGCTTTCTTT. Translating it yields CASSPLFVGQNTEAFF.

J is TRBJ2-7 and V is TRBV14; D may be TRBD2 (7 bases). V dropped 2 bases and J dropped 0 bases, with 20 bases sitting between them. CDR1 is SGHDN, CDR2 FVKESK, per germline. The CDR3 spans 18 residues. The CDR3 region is CASSQRRGQTQYSYEQYF. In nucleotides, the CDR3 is TGTGCCAGCAGCCAAAGGCGGGGGCAAACTCAGTACTCCTACGAGCAGTACTTC.

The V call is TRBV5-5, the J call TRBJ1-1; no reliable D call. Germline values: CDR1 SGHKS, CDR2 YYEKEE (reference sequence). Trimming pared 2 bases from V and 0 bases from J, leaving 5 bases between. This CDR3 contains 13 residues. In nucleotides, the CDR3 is TGTGCCAGCAGCTTCGCAGTGAACACTGAAGCTTTCTTT. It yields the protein CASSFAVNTEAFF.

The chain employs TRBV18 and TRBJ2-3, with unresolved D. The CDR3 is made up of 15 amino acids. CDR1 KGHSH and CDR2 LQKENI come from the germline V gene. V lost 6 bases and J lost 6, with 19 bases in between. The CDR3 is CASSLGRPASDTQYF. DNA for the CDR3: TGTGCCAGCTCTTTGGGCAGGCCGGCCTCGGATACGCAGTATTTT.

CDR3 coding DNA: TGTGCCAGCAGCCAGTTAGGGATGGAGGCGGCTGAAGCTTTCTTT. Protein product: CASSQLGMEAAEAFF. The V gene is TRBV3-1 (or the pseudogene TRBV3-2), the J gene TRBJ1-1; D unclear. This CDR3 has 15 residues. CDR1 and CDR2 from the germline V gene are LGHDT and YNNKEL (reference sequence). Between the trimmed V and J ends, which lost 3 bases and 6 bases, there was a span of 17 bases.

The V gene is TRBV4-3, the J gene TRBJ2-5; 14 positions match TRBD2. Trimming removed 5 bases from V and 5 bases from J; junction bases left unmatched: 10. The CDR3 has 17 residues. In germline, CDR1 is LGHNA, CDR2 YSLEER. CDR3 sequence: CASSTTGTSGGGETQYF. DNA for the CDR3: TGCGCCAGCAGCACCACCGGGACTAGCGGGGGCGGGGAGACCCAGTACTTC.

The CDR3 DNA sequence: TGTGCCAGCTCACGTTCCGAGGGATGGGGCGAGCAGTACTTC. Its protein product is CASSRSEGWGEQYF. The gene calls are TRBV18 and TRBJ2-7; possibly TRBD2 for D (5 bases). V dropped 4 bases and J dropped 6 bases, with 16 bases sitting between them. CDR3 length: 14 amino acids. Germline V gene sequence: CDR1 KGHSH, CDR2 LQKENI.

This CDR3 reads CASSLSRVNTEAFF. The CDR3 DNA is TGTGCCAGCAGTTTATCCAGGGTGAACACTGAAGCTTTCTTT. The rearrangement joins TRBV27 to TRBJ1-1, with TRBD1 as a possible D gene (5 bases). This CDR3 comprises 14 residues. The V end was cut by 0 bases, the J end by 0 bases, with 5 bases between. Per the germline V gene, CDR1 is MNHEY and CDR2 is SMNVEV (reference sequence).

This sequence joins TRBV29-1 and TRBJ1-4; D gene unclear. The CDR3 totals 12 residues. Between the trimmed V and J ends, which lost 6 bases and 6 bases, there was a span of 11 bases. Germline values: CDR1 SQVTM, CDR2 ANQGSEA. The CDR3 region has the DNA TGCAGCGTACGGGTTATCGATGAAAAACTGTTTTTT. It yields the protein CSVRVIDEKLFF.

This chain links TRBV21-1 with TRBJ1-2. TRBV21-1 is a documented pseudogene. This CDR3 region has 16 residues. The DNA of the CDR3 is TGTGCCAGCAGCAATCCTCGGGACTGGGAGAGATATGGCTACACCTTC. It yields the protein CASSNPRDWERYGYTF.

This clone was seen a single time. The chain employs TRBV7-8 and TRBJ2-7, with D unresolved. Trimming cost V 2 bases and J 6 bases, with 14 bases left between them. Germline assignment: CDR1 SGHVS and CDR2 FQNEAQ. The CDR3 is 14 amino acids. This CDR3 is CASSLTTHPLEQYF. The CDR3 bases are TGTGCCAGCAGCTTAACTACACATCCCCTCGAGCAGTACTTC.

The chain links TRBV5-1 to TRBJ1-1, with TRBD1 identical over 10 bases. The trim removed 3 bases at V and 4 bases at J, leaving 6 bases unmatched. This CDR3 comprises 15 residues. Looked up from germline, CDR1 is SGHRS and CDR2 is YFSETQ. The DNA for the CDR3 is TGCGCCAGCAGCTCGACAGGGGGCCTAGGCACTGAAGCTTTCTTT. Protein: CASSSTGGLGTEAFF. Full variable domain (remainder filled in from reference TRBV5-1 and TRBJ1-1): KAGVTQTPRYLIKTRGQQVTLSCSPISGHRSVSWYQQTPGQGLQFLFEYFSETQRNKGNFPGRFSGRQFSNSRSEMNVSTLELGDSALYLCASSSTGGLGTEAFFGQGTRLTVV.

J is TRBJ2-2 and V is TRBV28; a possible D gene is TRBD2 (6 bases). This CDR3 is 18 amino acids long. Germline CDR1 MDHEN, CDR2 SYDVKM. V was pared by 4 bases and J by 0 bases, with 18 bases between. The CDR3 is CASSSPFGGPANTGELFF. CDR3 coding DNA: TGTGCCAGCAGTTCCCCATTCGGGGGACCCGCGAACACCGGGGAGCTGTTTTTT.

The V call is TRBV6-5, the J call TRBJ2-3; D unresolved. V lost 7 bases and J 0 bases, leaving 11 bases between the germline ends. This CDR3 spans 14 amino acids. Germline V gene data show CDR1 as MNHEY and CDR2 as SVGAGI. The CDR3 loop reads CASIIEPSTDTQYF. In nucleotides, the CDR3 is TGTGCCAGCATAATAGAACCTAGCACAGATACGCAGTATTTT.

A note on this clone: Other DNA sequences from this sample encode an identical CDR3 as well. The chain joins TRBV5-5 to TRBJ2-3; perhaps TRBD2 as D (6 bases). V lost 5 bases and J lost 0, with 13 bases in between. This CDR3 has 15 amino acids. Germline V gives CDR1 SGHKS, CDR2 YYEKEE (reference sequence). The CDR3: CASSPREGSTDTQYF. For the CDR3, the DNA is TGTGCCAGCAGTCCGCGGGAAGGTAGCACAGATACGCAGTATTTT.

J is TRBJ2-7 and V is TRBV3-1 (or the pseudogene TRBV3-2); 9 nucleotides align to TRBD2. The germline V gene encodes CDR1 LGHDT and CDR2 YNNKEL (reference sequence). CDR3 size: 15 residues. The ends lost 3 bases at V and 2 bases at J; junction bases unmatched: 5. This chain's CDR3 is CASSQVAGVTYEQYF. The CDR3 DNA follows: TGTGCCAGCAGCCAGGTAGCGGGAGTCACCTACGAGCAGTACTTC.